This TCR beta chain stems from a study of shared clonotypes between healthy human individuals. V gave up 3 bases and J gave up 5 bases, with 7 bases separating them. Germline V CDR1 and CDR2: MGHDK, SYGVNS. The CDR3 extends over 12 amino acids. Deep-level running was used for the assay. Genomic DNA of every subset was divided equally among multiple immunoSEQ plates. The assay was immunoSEQ multiplex PCR, and TCRdb's table has in-frame clones only and misses some. The table shows some 1,900,000 clones, with about 95% occurring only once. Naive CD8 cells were CD45RO-negative, positively selected for CCR7, excluding terminally differentiated effector memory CD45RA+ cells.

V and J are TRBV25-1 and TRBJ1-1; unclear D gene. The source material was naive CD8+ T cells sorted from blood. The source is a man younger than 35 in good health. DNA for the CDR3: TGTGCCAGCAGTGAGGCTGGGACTGAAGCTTTCTTT. It translates to CASSEAGTEAFF.